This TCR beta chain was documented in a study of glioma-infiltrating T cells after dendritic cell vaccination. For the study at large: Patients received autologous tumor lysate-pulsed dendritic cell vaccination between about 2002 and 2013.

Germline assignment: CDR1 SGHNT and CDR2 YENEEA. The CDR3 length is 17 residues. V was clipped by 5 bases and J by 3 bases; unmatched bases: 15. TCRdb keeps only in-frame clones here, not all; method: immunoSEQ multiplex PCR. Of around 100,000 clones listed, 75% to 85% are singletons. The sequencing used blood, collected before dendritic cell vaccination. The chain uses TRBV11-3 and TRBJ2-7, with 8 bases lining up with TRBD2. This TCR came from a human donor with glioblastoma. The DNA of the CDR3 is TGTGCCAGCAGCCCACACGCGGGGGCGGGAGGACGCTACGAGCAGTACTTC. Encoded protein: CASSPHAGAGGRYEQYF.